These T cell receptor beta chains were read from a single sample in a study of monozygotic twins with inflammatory bowel disease. TCRdb reprocessed the 5' RACE reads and stores each CDR3 protein as one record, lacking DNA. With 70,000 to 95,000 distinct CDR3 sequences in the sample, the ten largest clones hold roughly 7%. Sequencing used blood. These receptors were obtained from a human donor with ulcerative colitis or Crohn's disease, or a healthy co-twin of an affected twin (not recorded which). Both conserved end residues are part of each CDR3.

CDR3 length: 13
V gene: TRBV12-3/TRBV12-4
J gene: TRBJ2-4
CDR3 protein: CASLGLAKNIQYF

CDR3 length: 16
V gene: TRBV28
J gene: TRBJ2-1
CDR3 protein: CASSFRGYGSYNEQFF

CDR3 length: 14
V gene: TRBV7-9
J gene: TRBJ1-6
CDR3 protein: CASRSPGAGSPLHF

CDR3 length: 15
V gene: TRBV25-1
J gene: TRBJ2-1
CDR3 protein: CASSAQRGGLNEQFF

CDR3 length: 18
V gene: TRBV20-1
J gene: TRBJ1-5
CDR3 protein: CSARDSPILRSPNQPQHF

CDR3 length: 16
V gene: TRBV4-1
J gene: TRBJ1-6
CDR3 protein: CASSQEAVRVGSPLHF

CDR3 length: 16
V gene: TRBV6-1
J gene: TRBJ1-1
CDR3 protein: CASSRQGAVLDTEAFF

CDR3 length: 15
V gene: TRBV20-1
J gene: TRBJ2-1
CDR3 protein: CSARPGHTDYNEQFF

CDR3 length: 14
V gene: TRBV7-8
J gene: TRBJ2-7
CDR3 protein: CASSQDRGLYEQYF

CDR3 length: 13
V gene: TRBV10-3
J gene: TRBJ2-1
CDR3 protein: CAIGPPPGVEQFF

CDR3 length: 14
V gene: TRBV5-1
J gene: TRBJ2-5
CDR3 protein: CASSHSQGQETQYF

CDR3 length: 16
V gene: TRBV7-2
J gene: TRBJ1-4
CDR3 protein: CASSLAAGSTNEKLFF

CDR3 length: 14
V gene: TRBV6-6
J gene: TRBJ2-3
CDR3 protein: CAIGDRVLTDTQYF

CDR3 length: 13
V gene: TRBV20-1
J gene: TRBJ2-7
CDR3 protein: CSASRQGGYEQYF

CDR3 length: 14
V gene: TRBV20-1
J gene: TRBJ2-6
CDR3 protein: CSALGVSGANVLTF

CDR3 length: 15
V gene: TRBV5-1
J gene: TRBJ2-1
CDR3 protein: CASSLEIAGLLEQFF

CDR3 length: 14
V gene: TRBV20-1
J gene: TRBJ1-2
CDR3 protein: CSAREGTENYGYTF

CDR3 length: 15
V gene: TRBV3-1
J gene: TRBJ2-1
CDR3 protein: CASSQATRWWFGQFF

CDR3 length: 16
V gene: TRBV5-1
J gene: TRBJ2-5
CDR3 protein: CASSFTGTSGQETQYF

CDR3 length: 15
V gene: TRBV21-1
J gene: TRBJ1-1
CDR3 protein: CASSTSPQENTEAFF

CDR3 length: 13
V gene: TRBV20-1
J gene: TRBJ1-6
CDR3 protein: CSATDGLGGPLHF

CDR3 length: 14
V gene: TRBV29-1
J gene: TRBJ2-1
CDR3 protein: CSVRLQASYNEQFF

CDR3 length: 17
V gene: TRBV2
J gene: TRBJ2-2
CDR3 protein: CASSRTSGGPNTGELFF

CDR3 length: 16
V gene: TRBV18
J gene: TRBJ2-7
CDR3 protein: CASSPGGSGTSYEQYF

CDR3 length: 15
V gene: TRBV27
J gene: TRBJ2-3
CDR3 protein: CASSLRGHSTDTQYF

CDR3 length: 16
V gene: TRBV3-1
J gene: TRBJ2-5
CDR3 protein: CASSQDTRSNRETQYF

CDR3 length: 16
V gene: TRBV9
J gene: TRBJ1-1
CDR3 protein: CASSRNGQGAGREAFF

CDR3 length: 14
V gene: TRBV5-1
J gene: TRBJ2-7
CDR3 protein: CASSLGYGGDEQYF

CDR3 length: 14
V gene: TRBV5-1
J gene: TRBJ2-5
CDR3 protein: CASSRDPQGETQYF

CDR3 length: 12
V gene: TRBV7-2
J gene: TRBJ1-2
CDR3 protein: CASSFDTGPFHF

CDR3 length: 13
V gene: TRBV5-1
J gene: TRBJ2-3
CDR3 protein: CASSQGSTDTQYF

CDR3 length: 17
V gene: TRBV12-3/TRBV12-4
J gene: TRBJ2-6
CDR3 protein: CASSFQGSSAGANVLTF

CDR3 length: 15
V gene: TRBV10-3
J gene: TRBJ2-2
CDR3 protein: CAISEAAANTGELFF

CDR3 length: 20
V gene: TRBV10-3
J gene: TRBJ2-1
CDR3 protein: CAISELVAGGASRSYNEQFF

CDR3 length: 12
V gene: TRBV5-1
J gene: TRBJ2-5
CDR3 protein: CASSLDQETQYF

CDR3 length: 16
V gene: TRBV4-1
J gene: TRBJ1-2
CDR3 protein: CASSPGTGVEFYGYTF

CDR3 length: 15
V gene: TRBV15
J gene: TRBJ2-6
CDR3 protein: CATSRDRSGANVLTF

CDR3 length: 15
V gene: TRBV5-1
J gene: TRBJ2-6
CDR3 protein: CASSLTVSGANVLTF

CDR3 length: 15
V gene: TRBV20-1
J gene: TRBJ1-1
CDR3 protein: CSAREPRNPNTEAFF

CDR3 length: 14
V gene: TRBV5-1
J gene: TRBJ2-1
CDR3 protein: CASSLLTGDNEQFF

CDR3 length: 16
V gene: TRBV5-1
J gene: TRBJ2-2
CDR3 protein: CASSLRVQGNTGELFF